These 5 T cell receptor beta chains came from one sample sequenced in a study of patients and donors after allogeneic stem cell transplantation. TCRdb independently ran MiXCR on the RT-PCR reads; one entry per CDR3 protein. The sample has about a million distinct CDR3 sequences; approximately 18% are singletons. The material sequenced was blood, either unsorted or a sorted T cell fraction (not recorded which). The receptors were sampled from a human donor who was either an allogeneic HSCT recipient or a stem cell or donor lymphocyte infusion donor (not recorded which). It is not recorded whose cells these are; they may come from a transplant donor.

This clonotype was observed a handful of times. The chain carries TRBV4-2 and TRBJ2-2, with TRBD1 as a possible D gene (5 bases). Between the trimmed V and J ends, which lost 3 bases and 4 bases, there was a span of 15 bases. This CDR3 contains 16 residues. Germline V gene sequence: CDR1 LGHNA, CDR2 YNFKEQ. CDR3 amino acids: CASSHPPTVGTGELFF. The CDR3 nucleotides read TGTGCCAGCAGCCATCCCCCGACAGTGGGCACCGGGGAGCTGTTTTTT.

V gene TRBV20-1 combines with J gene TRBJ2-7; possible D gene TRBD2, 5 bases. The germline V gene has CDR1 DFQATT and CDR2 SNEGSKA (reference sequence). V gave up 6 bases and J gave up 6 bases, with 21 bases separating them. The CDR3 has 14 residues. The CDR3 DNA is TGCAGTGCAGGTAGCGCGCTCTCCTCCGTCGAGCAGTACTTC. This sequence encodes CSAGSALSSVEQYF.

This chain uses TRBV24-1 with TRBJ1-5; D is perhaps TRBD1 (6 bases). Trimming took off 9 bases at V and 0 bases at J, with 17 bases between the two ends. CDR3 length equals 16 residues. The germline gives CDR1 KGHDR, CDR2 SFDVKD. Here the CDR3 reads CATQKGGVYSNQPQHF. The CDR3 nucleotides read TGTGCCACCCAAAAGGGGGGCGTTTATAGCAATCAGCCCCAGCATTTT.

This sequence joins TRBV27 and TRBJ1-2; a weak D match, TRBD1 (6 bases). Trimming removed 10 bases at V and 4 bases at J, with 13 bases between. The CDR3 totals 12 residues. Germline V gene lookup returns CDR1 MNHEY and CDR2 SMNVEV (reference sequence). The CDR3 bases are TGTGCCACGAGGGCAGGGGCCTATGGCTACACCTTC. As protein: CATRAGAYGYTF.

This clonotype showed up many times. V usage is TRBV6-5 and J usage is TRBJ2-2; D is ambiguous. Germline V CDR1 and CDR2: MNHEY, SVGAGI. The CDR3 consists of 14 residues. Trimming took off 4 bases at V and 1 base at J, with 7 bases between the two ends. The CDR3 coding sequence is TGTGCCAGCAGTTCCCCAGGGAACACCGGGGAGCTGTTTTTT. It translates to CASSSPGNTGELFF.